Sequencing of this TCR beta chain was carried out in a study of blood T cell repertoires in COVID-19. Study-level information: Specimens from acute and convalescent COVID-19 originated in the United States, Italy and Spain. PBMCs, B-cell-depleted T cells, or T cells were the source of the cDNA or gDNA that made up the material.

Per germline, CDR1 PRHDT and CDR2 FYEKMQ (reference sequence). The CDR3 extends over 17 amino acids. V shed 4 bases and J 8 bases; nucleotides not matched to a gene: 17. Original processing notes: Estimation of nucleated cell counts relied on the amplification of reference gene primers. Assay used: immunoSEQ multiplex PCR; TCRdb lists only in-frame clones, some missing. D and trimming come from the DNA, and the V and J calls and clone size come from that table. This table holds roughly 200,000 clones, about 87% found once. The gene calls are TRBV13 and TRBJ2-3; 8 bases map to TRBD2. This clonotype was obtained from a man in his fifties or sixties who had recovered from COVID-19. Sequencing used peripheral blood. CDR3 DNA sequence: TGTGCCAGCAGCTCCGCCACGGGTTTAGCGGGATCCGCTACGCAGTATTTT. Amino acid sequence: CASSSATGLAGSATQYF. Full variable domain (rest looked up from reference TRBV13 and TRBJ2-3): AAGVIQSPRHLIKEKRETATLKCYPIPRHDTVYWYQQGPGQDPQFLISFYEKMQSDKGSIPDRFSAQQFSDYHSELNMSSLELGDSALYFCASSSATGLAGSATQYFGPGTRLTVL.